The source of this T cell receptor (beta chain) is a study of blood T cell repertoires in COVID-19. Study-wide context: Italy, Spain and the United States were the sources of the convalescent and acute COVID-19 samples. Sample material is recorded as cDNA or gDNA derived from T cells, B-cell-depleted T cells, or PBMCs.

Per the original data handling: Counts of nucleated cells, estimated from reference gene primer amplification, were obtained. Clones were sequenced by immunoSEQ multiplex PCR, and TCRdb holds only the in-frame ones, with some missing. V, J and clone size are those of that table, while D and trimming were read from the DNA. The sample has a few hundred thousand clones, about 90% seen once. Concerning this clone: Other DNA sequences in the same sample also yield this CDR3.

Germline CDR1 reads MDHEN; CDR2 reads SYDVKM. The V segment lost 2 bases and the J segment 5 bases; nucleotides outside the gene matches: 2. CDR3 size: 13 residues. Living in 24 US areas, the participants were between about 18 and 100 years of age. The sequencing input was PBMCs or T cells enriched from blood (not recorded which). The TCR sequence derives from a woman between 25 and 40 years old who had recovered from COVID-19. The chain joins TRBV28 to TRBJ1-1; 7 bases agree with TRBD1. The CDR3 nucleotides read TGTGCCAGCAGTTTAGACAGGGCAACTGAAGCTTTCTTT. Translated, it gives CASSLDRATEAFF.